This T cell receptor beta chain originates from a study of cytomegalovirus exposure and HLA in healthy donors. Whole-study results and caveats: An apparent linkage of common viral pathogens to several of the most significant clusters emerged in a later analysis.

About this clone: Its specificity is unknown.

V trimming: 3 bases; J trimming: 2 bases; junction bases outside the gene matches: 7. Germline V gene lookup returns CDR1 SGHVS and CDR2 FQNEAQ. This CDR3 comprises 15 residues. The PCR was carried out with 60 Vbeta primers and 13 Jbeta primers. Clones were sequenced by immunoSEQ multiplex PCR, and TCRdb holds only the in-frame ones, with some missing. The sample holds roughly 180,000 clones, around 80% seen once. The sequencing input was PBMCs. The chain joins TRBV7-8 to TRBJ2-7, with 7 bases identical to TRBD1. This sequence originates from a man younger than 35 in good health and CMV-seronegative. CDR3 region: CASSLKGAPTYEQYF. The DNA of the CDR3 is TGTGCCAGCAGCTTGAAGGGGGCCCCTACCTACGAGCAGTACTTC. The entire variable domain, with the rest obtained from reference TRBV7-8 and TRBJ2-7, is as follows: GAGVSQSPRYKVAKRGQDVALRCDPISGHVSLFWYQQALGQGPEFLTYFQNEAQLDKSGLPSDRFFAERPEGSVSTLKIQRTQQEDSAVYLCASSLKGAPTYEQYFGPGTRLTVT.